These 22 T cell receptor beta chains share one sample of origin, sequenced in a study of T-cell memory formation after mild COVID-19. Each CDR3 protein is one row after TCRdb ran MiXCR on the 5' RACE reads. The sample lists around 200,000 distinct CDR3 sequences; 20% to 25% were seen once. Material: PBMCs or a T cell subset sorted from them (not recorded which). The receptors derive from an adult woman who had mild COVID-19 (a few samples of this study predate the infection). Cell type and time point are not known.

CDR3 region: CASSSGLSELSSYEQYF. DNA of the CDR3: TGTGCCAGCAGCTCGGGACTGAGCGAATTAAGCTCCTACGAGCAGTACTTC. V is TRBV5-6 and J is TRBJ2-7; possible D gene TRBD2, 6 bases. In germline, CDR1 is SGHDT, CDR2 YYEEEE. This CDR3 is 17 amino acids long. V was trimmed by 3 bases and J by 0 bases, leaving 19 bases between them.

This clonotype was counted between two and nine times. The V gene is TRBV7-9, the J gene TRBJ2-6, with 7 bases identical to TRBD1. The ends lost 5 bases at V and 4 bases at J; junction bases unmatched: 5. The germline V gene has CDR1 SEHNR and CDR2 FQNEAQ (reference sequence). The CDR3 runs to 15 residues. The CDR3 bases are TGTGCCAGCAGCGTCACAGGGGTCGGGGCCAACGTCCTGACTTTC. This gives the protein CASSVTGVGANVLTF.

This clonotype was seen only a few times. J is TRBJ2-7 and V is TRBV6-1; D remains unclear. CDR1 MNHNS and CDR2 SASEGT come from the germline V gene. The CDR3 is made up of 14 amino acids. With 1 base removed from V and 3 bases from J, the gap between germline ends came to 10 bases. CDR3 DNA sequence: TGTGCCAGCAGTGAAGTCCCCTTAAGCTACGAGCAGTACTTC. It codes for CASSEVPLSYEQYF.

This chain links TRBV27 with TRBJ2-7; D remains unclear. The V end was cut by 1 base, the J end by 3 bases, with 4 bases between. CDR3 length equals 12 residues. Germline-derived CDR1 and CDR2 are MNHEY and SMNVEV (reference sequence). The CDR3 region has the DNA TGTGCCAGCAGTTTATACGGCTACGAGCAGTACTTC. Translated: CASSLYGYEQYF.

This clonotype was seen at least ten times. The V gene is TRBV24-1, the J gene TRBJ2-5; D is undetermined. With 2 bases removed from V and 3 bases from J, the gap between germline ends came to 18 bases. Germline CDR1 and CDR2: KGHDR and SFDVKD. This CDR3 contains 17 residues. The CDR3 reads CATSDYKTPMTEETQYF. For the CDR3, the DNA is TGTGCCACCAGTGATTATAAGACCCCCATGACTGAAGAGACCCAGTACTTC.

This chain uses TRBV27 with TRBJ1-5; tentatively, D is TRBD1 (5 bases). Trimming left V 3 bases short and J 6 bases short, with 12 bases between. Germline CDR1 reads MNHEY; CDR2 reads SMNVEV (reference sequence). The CDR3 is 14 residues long. The CDR3 DNA follows: TGTGCCAGCAGTTTGGGTCAGGGCACTCAGCCCCAGCATTTT. This translates into CASSLGQGTQPQHF.

The chain has TRBV20-1 and TRBJ2-2, with D unresolved. V dropped 6 bases and J dropped 7 bases, with 21 bases sitting between them. CDR3 length equals 15 residues. Germline loops: CDR1 DFQATT, CDR2 SNEGSKA (reference sequence). CDR3 bases: TGCAGTGCCCCAAGGGCGTCCGCGTACGGCGGGGAGCTGTTTTTT. This sequence encodes CSAPRASAYGGELFF.

The rearrangement links TRBV29-1 to TRBJ1-2; TRBD1 is a possible D gene (5 bases). The CDR3 sequence is 13 residues long. Per the germline V gene, CDR1 is SQVTM and CDR2 is ANQGSEA. V shed 1 base and J shed 3 bases, with 9 bases lying between them. The CDR3 coding sequence is TGCAGCGTTGAAGCTGTCAGGGACTATGGCTACACCTTC. Translated, it gives CSVEAVRDYGYTF.

This chain links TRBV7-8 with TRBJ2-1; 9 bases fit TRBD1. With 6 bases clipped from V and 6 bases from J, the junction kept 12 bases outside the gene matches. CDR3 size: 16 residues. The V gene's germline CDR1 is SGHVS and CDR2 FQNEAQ. Here the CDR3 reads CASSLPTGGAGNEQFF. The CDR3 nucleotides read TGTGCCAGCAGTTTACCCACAGGGGGCGCGGGCAATGAGCAGTTCTTC. Together with reference TRBV7-8 and TRBJ2-1, the CDR3 gives the full variable domain: GAGVSQSPRYKVAKRGQDVALRCDPISGHVSLFWYQQALGQGPEFLTYFQNEAQLDKSGLPSDRFFAERPEGSVSTLKIQRTQQEDSAVYLCASSLPTGGAGNEQFFGPGTRLTVL.

This chain joins TRBV11-2 and TRBJ2-5; maybe TRBD2 (6 bases). Germline V gene lookup returns CDR1 SGHAT and CDR2 FQNNGV. This CDR3 has 12 amino acids. Trimming took 8 bases from V and 0 from J, leaving 7 bases between them. CDR3 amino acids: CASRGYQETQYF. The CDR3 nucleotides are TGTGCCAGCCGGGGGTACCAAGAGACCCAGTACTTC.

This chain links TRBV24-1 with TRBJ2-3, with D unresolved. CDR3 size: 14 residues. CDR1 KGHDR and CDR2 SFDVKD come from the germline V gene. The ends were cut back, 3 bases at V and 2 bases at J, with 8 bases in the middle. CDR3 in DNA: TGTGCCACCAGTGATCGGAAGAACACAGATACGCAGTATTTT. Translation gives CATSDRKNTDTQYF.

This clonotype was observed a handful of times. DNA of the CDR3: TGTGCCAGCAGTGACTCTGAGCGGGACACATTATATGGCTACACCTTC. This translates into CASSDSERDTLYGYTF. The chain couples TRBV25-1 to TRBJ1-2; TRBD1 is a possible D gene (6 bases). Germline CDR1 and CDR2: MGHDK and SYGVNS. The V end lost 3 bases, the J end lost 5 bases, and 19 bases lay between the germline ends. The CDR3 totals 16 residues.

Only a few counts were recorded for this clonotype. The chain couples TRBV19 to TRBJ1-2; the D is unclear. Trimming stripped 6 bases from V and 2 bases from J, with 10 bases between. Germline-derived CDR1 and CDR2 are LNHDA and SQIVND (reference sequence). The CDR3 has 13 residues. CDR3 in amino acids: CASRFDGNYGYTF. DNA of the CDR3: TGTGCCAGTAGGTTCGACGGGAACTATGGCTACACCTTC.

The gene calls are TRBV25-1 and TRBJ1-1; D gene unclear. The CDR3 has 12 residues. Trimming took off 5 bases at V and 7 bases at J, with 11 bases between the two ends. Germline assignment: CDR1 MGHDK and CDR2 SYGVNS. CDR3 amino acids: CASSQAHGEAFF. The CDR3 coding sequence is TGTGCCAGCAGTCAGGCCCATGGTGAAGCTTTCTTT.

This chain links TRBV6-2 or TRBV6-3 with TRBJ2-2; 8 positions match TRBD2. CDR1 MNHEY and CDR2 SVGEGT come from the germline V gene. The V gene end was trimmed by 8 bases and the J gene end by 6 bases; junction bases not matched to a gene: 8. CDR3 size: 14 residues. The CDR3, as DNA: TGTGCCAGCGGACAAAGCGGGAGCGCCGGGGAGCTGTTTTTT. Protein sequence: CASGQSGSAGELFF.

This clonotype has a handful of counts. One junction end disagrees with the germline gene, perhaps due to a read error. V usage is TRBV2 and J usage is TRBJ2-1, with 9 bases identical to TRBD2. The germline gives CDR1 SNHLY, CDR2 FYNNEI. The CDR3 covers 14 residues. CDR3 residues: CAQRGDNSHNEQFF. In DNA, the CDR3 is TGTGCTCAGCGGGGGGACAACTCCCACAATGAGCAGTTCTTC.

The DNA for the CDR3 is TGTGCCAGCAGCTTGTTAAACAGGGGTCCGTACAATGAGCAGTTCTTC. Protein: CASSLLNRGPYNEQFF. The genes are TRBV5-6 and TRBJ2-1, with 7 bases lining up with TRBD1. This CDR3 spans 16 amino acids. Trimming at V came to 1 base and at J to 4 bases, leaving 8 bases not matched to a gene. Germline V CDR1 and CDR2: SGHDT, YYEEEE.

This clonotype has more than one count but fewer than ten. The chain has TRBV5-6 and TRBJ2-1; the match to TRBD2 covers 10 bases. This CDR3 contains 15 residues. Germline CDR1 SGHDT, CDR2 YYEEEE. With V trimmed by 2 bases and J by 2 bases, 1 base remained unmatched. CDR3 DNA sequence: TGTGCCAGCAGCTTCCTAGCGGGAGCCTACAATGAGCAGTTCTTC. Its protein is CASSFLAGAYNEQFF.

The chain is built from TRBV5-1 and TRBJ2-7, with 7 positions matching TRBD2. Looked up from germline, CDR1 is SGHRS and CDR2 is YFSETQ. The CDR3 is 15 amino acids. With 5 bases clipped from V and 2 bases from J, the junction kept 10 bases outside the gene matches. CDR3 sequence reads: CASRYTQGGTYEQYF. The CDR3 coding sequence is TGCGCCAGCAGGTACACTCAGGGAGGGACCTACGAGCAGTACTTC.

This clonotype showed up just a few times. The chain joins TRBV29-1 to TRBJ2-6; D assignment may be TRBD1 or TRBD2 (5 bases each). CDR3 size: 14 residues. CDR1 SQVTM and CDR2 ANQGSEA come from the germline V gene. Trimming removed 4 bases at V and 1 base at J, with 8 bases between. In DNA, the CDR3 is TGCAGCGTTGTTGAGGGGTCTGGGGCCAACGTCCTGACTTTC. Protein sequence: CSVVEGSGANVLTF.

J is TRBJ2-1 and V is TRBV7-3, with 9 bases identical to TRBD2. The CDR3 spans 16 residues. Per the germline V gene, CDR1 is SGHTA and CDR2 is FQGTGA. V lost 2 bases, J lost 8 bases, and 10 bases stayed unmatched. The CDR3 nucleotides read TGTGCCAGCAGCTTAGGGCTAGCGGGACCCCTGGATGAGCAGTTCTTC. The encoded protein is CASSLGLAGPLDEQFF.

The chain is built from TRBV29-1 and TRBJ2-7, with TRBD1 matching 9 bases. There are 16 residues in the CDR3. In germline, CDR1 is SQVTM, CDR2 ANQGSEA. V shed 4 bases, J shed 3 bases, and the junction held 13 bases outside the gene matches. The CDR3 coding sequence is TGCAGCGTTGGAACGACGGGACAGGGTTATTTCTACGAGCAGTACTTC. Translation gives CSVGTTGQGYFYEQYF.